Listed below are T cell receptor beta chains from one sample, sequenced in a study of blood T cell repertoires in COVID-19. Method: immunoSEQ multiplex PCR; TCRdb's copy keeps in-frame clones and lacks some. Here the sample spans 210,000 or so clones, roughly four fifths being singletons. Sequencing was done on a sample of peripheral blood. These receptors originate from a woman aged 40 to 50 with acute or convalescent COVID-19. Each CDR3 is given with its conserved first and last residue. The order of the fields is CDR3 protein, V gene, J gene, CDR3 length.

CDR3aa: CASSQDWASGSMETQYF; v_gene: TRBV4-3; j_gene: TRBJ2-5; len: 17
CDR3aa: CASSFGTEGNGYTF; v_gene: TRBV7-9; j_gene: TRBJ1-2; len: 14
CDR3aa: CASSLYTGPHSGANVLTF; v_gene: TRBV27; j_gene: TRBJ2-6; len: 18
CDR3aa: CASQLGQGGTEAFF; v_gene: TRBV6-5; j_gene: TRBJ1-1; len: 14
CDR3aa: CASSLAGLANTEAFF; v_gene: TRBV5-1; j_gene: TRBJ1-1; len: 15
CDR3aa: CASSLSSGGPPGTQYF; v_gene: TRBV5-1; j_gene: TRBJ2-5; len: 16
CDR3aa: CASSQVVSGGASMYEQYF; v_gene: TRBV4-1; j_gene: TRBJ2-7; len: 18
CDR3aa: CASSLAVNSPLHF; v_gene: TRBV7-3; j_gene: TRBJ1-6; len: 13
CDR3aa: CAWSRQTNYGYTF; v_gene: TRBV30; j_gene: TRBJ1-2; len: 13
CDR3aa: CASSWDRNSEQYF; v_gene: TRBV12-3/TRBV12-4; j_gene: TRBJ2-7; len: 13
CDR3aa: CASSTASGWTDTQYF; v_gene: TRBV13; j_gene: TRBJ2-3; len: 15
CDR3aa: CASSPGLAVDTQYF; v_gene: TRBV27; j_gene: TRBJ2-3; len: 14
CDR3aa: CAWFNGQGVVAYNEQFF; v_gene: TRBV30; j_gene: TRBJ2-1; len: 17
CDR3aa: CASSLALGQNSPLHF; v_gene: TRBV11-2; j_gene: TRBJ1-6; len: 15
CDR3aa: CATCPAGRTDTQYF; v_gene: TRBV24-1; j_gene: TRBJ2-3; len: 14
CDR3aa: CASSEGRAGYEQYF; v_gene: TRBV19; j_gene: TRBJ2-7; len: 14
CDR3aa: CASSGGQIQETQYF; v_gene: TRBV9; j_gene: TRBJ2-5; len: 14
CDR3aa: CASSQGEGRGLFF; v_gene: TRBV4-1; j_gene: TRBJ1-4; len: 13
CDR3aa: CAFRGDRGTTEAFF; v_gene: TRBV30; j_gene: TRBJ1-1; len: 14
CDR3aa: CASGLGQGLNTEAFF; v_gene: TRBV12-5; j_gene: TRBJ1-1; len: 15
CDR3aa: CASSLYAGEFYEQYF; v_gene: TRBV5-1; j_gene: TRBJ2-7; len: 15
CDR3aa: CASSLTRTSTDTQYF; v_gene: TRBV27; j_gene: TRBJ2-3; len: 15
CDR3aa: CASSLAGTGGNGELFF; v_gene: TRBV11-2; j_gene: TRBJ2-2; len: 16
CDR3aa: CASSSGGGETQYF; v_gene: TRBV5-4; j_gene: TRBJ2-5; len: 13